Described below is a single TCR beta chain sequence and its context. Its target is not known. The sample belongs to a study of Ad26.COV2.S vaccination and SARS-CoV-2 variants. At the level of the study: The vaccine Ad26.COV2.S was put into the muscle once, or twice with 56 days between.

As for treatment: 19 received Ad26.COV2.S at low or high dose, single or two shots; about five received placebo; per-sample allocation not given. Sampling happened 63 days after the first vaccine or placebo injection. This Boston cohort included adults aged 18-55 years. General study points: Substantial breadth was reported for post-vaccination spike-specific CD8+ and CD4+ T cells.

Method: immunoSEQ multiplex PCR; TCRdb's copy keeps in-frame clones and lacks some. Altogether approximately 400,000 clones are present, around four fifths being singletons, with the ten largest covering approximately 7.8%. This receptor was taken from a person between 18 and 65 years old who received the Ad26.COV2.S COVID-19 vaccine or a placebo. The specimen comprised peripheral blood, sampled in a trial of Ad26.COV2.S vaccine versus placebo.

For the CDR3, the DNA is TGTGCCAGCAGCCAAGTCGCGCGGGGGACTGAAGCTTTCTTT. Translation gives CASSQVARGTEAFF. The chain joins TRBV3-1 (or the pseudogene TRBV3-2) to TRBJ1-1, with D possibly matching TRBD1 (5 bases). The germline V gene has CDR1 LGHDT and CDR2 YNNKEL (reference sequence). Trimming pared 1 base from V and 5 bases from J, leaving 11 bases between. The CDR3 length is 14 residues.